This T cell receptor beta chain was observed in a study of blood T cells in healthy people across ages. Germline CDR1 DFQATT, CDR2 SNEGSKA (reference sequence). CDR3 length: 16 amino acids. Deletions cut 4 bases from V and 5 bases from J, with 23 bases between. Then a second PCR, running roughly 7 to 11 cycles, was carried out with a sample-barcoded 5' primer and a J-beta primer mix. TCRdb reanalysed the 5' RACE reads using MiXCR and keeps one entry per CDR3 protein. Among about 640,000 distinct CDR3 sequences listed, around 54% were seen once. Sequences were obtained from blood. This clonotype was sampled from a man aged 55 to 70 in good health. The chain is built from TRBV20-1 and TRBJ2-5, with a tentative D call TRBD2 (6 bases). The CDR3 nucleotides are TGCAGTGCTATCGGAGGCGGTGGCGGGGTAAGGGAGACCCAGTACTTC. Its protein product is CSAIGGGGGVRETQYF.